These 9 T cell receptor beta chains were sequenced from one sample in a study of blood T cells in healthy people across ages. Combining a sample-barcoded 5' primer with a J-beta primer mix, a second PCR ran for roughly 6 to 11 cycles. TCRdb passed the 5' RACE reads through MiXCR, listing each CDR3 protein once. The sample carries over 950,000 distinct CDR3 sequences, roughly two fifths recorded once. Sequencing input: blood. The receptors come from a man aged 18 to 30 in good health.

This clonotype was found a few times. In DNA, the CDR3 is TGTGCCAGCAGCCAAGGTGTCTTCCCAGGGGCCTACGAGCAGTACTTC. Its protein is CASSQGVFPGAYEQYF. The chain has TRBV4-2 and TRBJ2-7; a possible D gene is TRBD1 (6 bases). The germline CDR1 and CDR2 sequences are LGHNA and YNFKEQ. V was cut by 1 base and J by 2 bases, with 15 bases left in between. The CDR3 loop spans 16 amino acids.

This clonotype was seen at least ten times. This chain links TRBV7-8 with TRBJ1-2; weak D call: TRBD1 (5 bases). The germline gives CDR1 SGHVS, CDR2 FQNEAQ. CDR3 length: 15 amino acids. V lost 0 bases, J lost 2 bases, and 10 bases lay in between. For the CDR3, the DNA is TGTGCCAGCAGCTTAGCGCTTGACAGCAACTATGGCTACACCTTC. The encoded protein is CASSLALDSNYGYTF.

The chain is built from TRBV7-8 and TRBJ1-1, with D possibly matching TRBD1 (6 bases). There are 14 residues in the CDR3. With 8 bases removed from V and 0 bases from J, the gap between germline ends came to 13 bases. CDR1 and CDR2 (germline): SGHVS, FQNEAQ. CDR3 in amino acids: CASSSAGVNTEAFF. The DNA of the CDR3 is TGTGCCAGCTCCTCGGCAGGGGTGAACACTGAAGCTTTCTTT.

This chain joins TRBV6-2 or TRBV6-3 and TRBJ2-5; 11 bases align to TRBD2. The junction had 16 bases not matched to a gene; V was cut back by 2 bases and J by 11 bases. The CDR3 extends over 17 amino acids. Germline CDR1 MNHEY, CDR2 SVGEGT. CDR3 residues: CASSYIGLAGSYNEQYF. CDR3 nucleotide sequence: TGTGCCAGCAGTTACATCGGACTAGCGGGTAGTTACAATGAGCAGTACTTC.

V gene TRBV7-2 combines with J gene TRBJ2-4, with D maybe TRBD1 (6 bases). Germline CDR1 reads SGHTA; CDR2 reads FQGNSA. V lost 5 bases, J lost 0 bases, and 17 bases lay in between. The CDR3 consists of 17 residues. As DNA, the CDR3 is TGTGCCAGCAGCGAAGGACAGCCGGTAATAGCCAAAAACATTCAGTACTTC. Amino acids: CASSEGQPVIAKNIQYF.

The sample holds a few counts of this clonotype. The chain links TRBV12-3 or TRBV12-4 to TRBJ2-7; D is perhaps TRBD1 or TRBD2 (5 bases each). V was shortened by 1 base and J by 5 bases, with 12 bases between the two germline ends. This CDR3 has 14 residues. The CDR3 DNA sequence: TGTGCCAGCAGTTTAGGGTACTGGGGGAACGAGCAGTACTTC. Encoded protein: CASSLGYWGNEQYF.

The chain uses TRBV18 and TRBJ2-2; tentative D call: TRBD2 (5 bases). The V end lost 10 bases, the J end lost 4 bases, and 16 bases lay between the germline ends. Germline V gene lookup returns CDR1 KGHSH and CDR2 LQKENI. The CDR3 loop spans 14 amino acids. The CDR3 DNA sequence: TGTGCCACCGGGGAGCAGTTCGGCACCGGGGAGCTGTTTTTT. Translation gives CATGEQFGTGELFF.

This chain links TRBV24-1 with TRBJ2-5, with D unresolved. V dropped 5 bases and J dropped 0 bases, with 6 bases sitting between them. The CDR3 consists of 13 residues. Germline V gene sequence: CDR1 KGHDR, CDR2 SFDVKD. CDR3 loop: CATSAPYQETQYF. CDR3 DNA sequence: TGTGCCACCAGTGCGCCGTACCAAGAGACCCAGTACTTC.

The chain has TRBV14 and TRBJ1-1; 7 positions match TRBD1. The germline V gene encodes CDR1 SGHDN and CDR2 FVKESK. The CDR3 consists of 17 residues. J was trimmed by 2 bases and V by 0 bases; bases with no gene match: 9. CDR3: CASSQDRSQGVNTEAFF. CDR3 nucleotide sequence: TGTGCCAGCAGCCAAGATCGGTCGCAGGGGGTTAACACTGAAGCTTTCTTT.